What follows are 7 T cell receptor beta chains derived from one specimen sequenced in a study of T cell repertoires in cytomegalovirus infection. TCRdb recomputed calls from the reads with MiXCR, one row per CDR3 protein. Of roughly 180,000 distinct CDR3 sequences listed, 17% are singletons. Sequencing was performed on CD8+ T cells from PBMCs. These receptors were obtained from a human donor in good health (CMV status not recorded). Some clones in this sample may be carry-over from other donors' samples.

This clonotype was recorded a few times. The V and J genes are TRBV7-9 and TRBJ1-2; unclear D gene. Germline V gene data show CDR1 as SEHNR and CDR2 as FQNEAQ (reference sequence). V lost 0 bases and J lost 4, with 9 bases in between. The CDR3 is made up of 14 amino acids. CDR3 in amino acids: CASSLAGQTYGYTF. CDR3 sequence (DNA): TGTGCCAGCAGCTTAGCTGGTCAGACCTATGGCTACACCTTC.

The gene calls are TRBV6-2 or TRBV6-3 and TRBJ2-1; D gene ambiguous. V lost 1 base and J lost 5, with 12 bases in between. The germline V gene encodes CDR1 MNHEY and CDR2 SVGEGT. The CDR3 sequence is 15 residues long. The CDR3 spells CASSYFGRRNNEQFF. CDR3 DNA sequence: TGTGCCAGCAGTTACTTTGGCAGGCGGAACAATGAGCAGTTCTTC.

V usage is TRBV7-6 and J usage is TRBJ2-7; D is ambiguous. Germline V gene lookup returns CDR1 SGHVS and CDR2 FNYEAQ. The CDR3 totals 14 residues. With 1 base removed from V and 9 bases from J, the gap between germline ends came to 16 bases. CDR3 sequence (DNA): TGTGCCAGCAGCTTAGGCCCCCGGCAGGCTGGGCAGTACTTC. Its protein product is CASSLGPRQAGQYF.

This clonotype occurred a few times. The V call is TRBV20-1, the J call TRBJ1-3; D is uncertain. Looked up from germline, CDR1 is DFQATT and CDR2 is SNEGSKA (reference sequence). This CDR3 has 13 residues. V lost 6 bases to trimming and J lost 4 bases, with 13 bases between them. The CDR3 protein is CSATTPQGNTIYF. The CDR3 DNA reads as TGCAGTGCCACCACCCCACAGGGAAACACCATATATTTT.

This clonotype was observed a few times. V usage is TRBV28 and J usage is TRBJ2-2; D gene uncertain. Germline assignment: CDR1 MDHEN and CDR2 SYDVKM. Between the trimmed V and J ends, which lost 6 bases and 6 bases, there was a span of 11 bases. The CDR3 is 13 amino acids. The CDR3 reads CASSPIGSGELFF. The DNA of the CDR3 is TGTGCCAGCAGCCCCATCGGGTCCGGGGAGCTGTTTTTT.

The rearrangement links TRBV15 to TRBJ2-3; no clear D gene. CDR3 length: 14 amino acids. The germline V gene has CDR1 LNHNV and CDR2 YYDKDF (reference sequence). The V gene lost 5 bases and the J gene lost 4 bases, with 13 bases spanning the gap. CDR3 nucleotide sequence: TGTGCCACCAGCCCCCTTGAGTCGTCAGATACGCAGTATTTT. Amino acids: CATSPLESSDTQYF. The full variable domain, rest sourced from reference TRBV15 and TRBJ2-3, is DAMVIQNPRYQVTQFGKPVTLSCSQTLNHNVMYWYQQKSSQAPKLLFHYYDKDFNNEADTPDNFQSRRPNTSFCFLDIRSPGLGDTAMYLCATSPLESSDTQYFGPGTRLTVL.

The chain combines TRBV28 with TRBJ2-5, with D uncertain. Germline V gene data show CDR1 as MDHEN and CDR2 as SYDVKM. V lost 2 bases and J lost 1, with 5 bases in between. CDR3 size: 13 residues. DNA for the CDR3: TGTGCCAGCAGTTTAAGTGCCCAAGAGACCCAGTACTTC. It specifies CASSLSAQETQYF.